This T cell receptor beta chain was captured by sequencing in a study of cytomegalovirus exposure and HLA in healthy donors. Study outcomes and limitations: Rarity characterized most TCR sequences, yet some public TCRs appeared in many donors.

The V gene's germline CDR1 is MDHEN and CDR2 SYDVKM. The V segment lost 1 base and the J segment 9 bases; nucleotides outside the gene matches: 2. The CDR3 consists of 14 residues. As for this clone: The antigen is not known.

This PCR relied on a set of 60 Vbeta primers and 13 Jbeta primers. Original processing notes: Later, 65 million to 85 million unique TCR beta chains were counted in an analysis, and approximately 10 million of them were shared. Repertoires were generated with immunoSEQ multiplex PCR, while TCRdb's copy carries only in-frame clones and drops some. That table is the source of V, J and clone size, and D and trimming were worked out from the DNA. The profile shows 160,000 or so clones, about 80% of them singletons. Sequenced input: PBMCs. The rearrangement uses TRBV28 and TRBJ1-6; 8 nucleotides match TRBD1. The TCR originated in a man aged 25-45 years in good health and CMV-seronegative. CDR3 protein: CASSLLDRVSPLHF. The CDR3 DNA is TGTGCCAGCAGTTTATTGGACAGGGTTTCACCCCTCCACTTT. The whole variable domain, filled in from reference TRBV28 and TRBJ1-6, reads DVKVTQSSRYLVKRTGEKVFLECVQDMDHENMFWYRQDPGLGLRLIYFSYDVKMKEKGDIPEGYSVSREKKERFSLILESASTNQTSMYLCASSLLDRVSPLHFGNGTRLTVT.